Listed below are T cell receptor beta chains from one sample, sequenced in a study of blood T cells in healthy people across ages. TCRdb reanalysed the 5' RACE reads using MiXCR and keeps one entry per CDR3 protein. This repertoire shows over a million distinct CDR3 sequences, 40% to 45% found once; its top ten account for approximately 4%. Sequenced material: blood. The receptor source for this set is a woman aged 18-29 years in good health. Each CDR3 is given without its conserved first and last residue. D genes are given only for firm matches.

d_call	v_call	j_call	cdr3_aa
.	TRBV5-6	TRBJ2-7	ASSRNRWGYEQY
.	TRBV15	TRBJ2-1	ATSPQPSLDNEQF
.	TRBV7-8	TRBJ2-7	ASSSHPYEQY
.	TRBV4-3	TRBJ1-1	ASSQDREGMNTEAF
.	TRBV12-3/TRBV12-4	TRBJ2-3	ASSQSGPNADTQY
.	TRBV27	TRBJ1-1	ASSLLGQQNTEAF
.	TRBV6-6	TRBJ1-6	ASSYDGPNSPLH
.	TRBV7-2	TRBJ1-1	ASSLGGGGGTEAF
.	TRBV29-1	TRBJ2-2	STRTGIDTGELF
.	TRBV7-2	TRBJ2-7	ASSSDSHSYEQY
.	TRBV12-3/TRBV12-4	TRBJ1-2	ASSPDGSPGYT
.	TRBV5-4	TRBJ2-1	ASSLGAGLTYNEQF
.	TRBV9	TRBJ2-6	ASSVRVSSSGANVLT
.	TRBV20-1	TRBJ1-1	SASVGAFDTEAF
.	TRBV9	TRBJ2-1	ASSAPGTRQEQF
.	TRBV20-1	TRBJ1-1	SARVRGWNTEAF
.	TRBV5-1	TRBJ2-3	ASSLQRPDTQY
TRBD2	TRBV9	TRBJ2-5	ASSVPSSGGETQY
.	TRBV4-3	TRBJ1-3	TSSQDKQGRNTIY
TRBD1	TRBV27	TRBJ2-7	ASSLRGQGNEQY